This TCR beta chain was captured in a study of PD-1 blockade in classical Hodgkin lymphoma. Generated by immunoSEQ multiplex PCR, the TCRdb table keeps only in-frame clones and is missing some. The sample lists tens of thousands of clones; 70% to 75% were seen once. Findings and caveats of the study: Reports described newly diagnosed patients as having lower baseline TCR diversity than healthy donors.

No patient escaped relapse after autologous stem cell transplantation, and brentuximab vedotin exposure varied. As for this clone: No antigen is known for it.

Per the germline V gene, CDR1 is MGHRA and CDR2 is YSYEKL. The CDR3 is 16 amino acids. Trimming pared 1 base from V and 6 bases from J, leaving 15 bases between. The chain joins TRBV4-1 to TRBJ2-2; perhaps TRBD1 as D (5 bases). This TCR came from a human donor with classical Hodgkin lymphoma. This sample comprised peripheral blood mononuclear cells (PBMCs), obtained before the second cycle of nivolumab. CDR3 nucleotides: TGCGCCAGCAGCCAAGCTAACATTATAGGGGCCGGGGAGCTGTTTTTT. It encodes CASSQANIIGAGELFF.